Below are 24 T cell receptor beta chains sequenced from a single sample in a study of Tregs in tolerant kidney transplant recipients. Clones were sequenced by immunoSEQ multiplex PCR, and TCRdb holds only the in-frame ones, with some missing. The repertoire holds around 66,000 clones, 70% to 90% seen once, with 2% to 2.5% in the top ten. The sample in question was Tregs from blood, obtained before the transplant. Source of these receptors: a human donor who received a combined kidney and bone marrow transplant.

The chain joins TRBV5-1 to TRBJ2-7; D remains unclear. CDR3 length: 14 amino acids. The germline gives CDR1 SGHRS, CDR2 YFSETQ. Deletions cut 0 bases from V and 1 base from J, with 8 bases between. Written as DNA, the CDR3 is TGCGCCAGCAGCTTGGATATCGTTTCCTACGAGCAGTACTTC. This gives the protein CASSLDIVSYEQYF.

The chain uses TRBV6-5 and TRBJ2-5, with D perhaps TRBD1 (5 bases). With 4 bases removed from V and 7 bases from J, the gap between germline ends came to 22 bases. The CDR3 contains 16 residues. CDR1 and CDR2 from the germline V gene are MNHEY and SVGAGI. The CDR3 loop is CASSSQNTGRQRTQYF. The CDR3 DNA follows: TGTGCCAGCAGTTCCCAGAATACCGGGCGACAGAGGACCCAGTACTTC.

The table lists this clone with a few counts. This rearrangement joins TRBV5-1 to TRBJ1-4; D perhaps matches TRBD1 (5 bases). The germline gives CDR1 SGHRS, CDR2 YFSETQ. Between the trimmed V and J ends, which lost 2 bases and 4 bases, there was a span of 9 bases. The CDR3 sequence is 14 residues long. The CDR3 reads CASSFWGINEKLFF. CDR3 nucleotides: TGCGCCAGCAGCTTTTGGGGGATTAATGAAAAACTGTTTTTT.

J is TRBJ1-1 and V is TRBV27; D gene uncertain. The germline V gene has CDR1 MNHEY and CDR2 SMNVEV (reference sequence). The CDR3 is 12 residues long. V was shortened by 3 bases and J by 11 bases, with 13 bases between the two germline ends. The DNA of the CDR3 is TGTGCCAGCAGTTTCCTTGGGGAGGCCGCTTTCTTT. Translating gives CASSFLGEAAFF.

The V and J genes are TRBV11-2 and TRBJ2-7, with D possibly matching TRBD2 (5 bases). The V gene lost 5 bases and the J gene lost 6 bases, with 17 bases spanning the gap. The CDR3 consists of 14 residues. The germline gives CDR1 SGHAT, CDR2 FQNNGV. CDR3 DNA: TGTGCCAGCAGCCGCCTTTCGGGGAGCCTCGAGCAGTACTTC. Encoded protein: CASSRLSGSLEQYF.

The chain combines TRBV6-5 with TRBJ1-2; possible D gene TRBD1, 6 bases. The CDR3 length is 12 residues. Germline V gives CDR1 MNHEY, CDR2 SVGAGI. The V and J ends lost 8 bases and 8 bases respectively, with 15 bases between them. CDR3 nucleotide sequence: TGTGCCAGCGAGGGGCCGACAGGAGGCTACACCTTC. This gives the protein CASEGPTGGYTF.

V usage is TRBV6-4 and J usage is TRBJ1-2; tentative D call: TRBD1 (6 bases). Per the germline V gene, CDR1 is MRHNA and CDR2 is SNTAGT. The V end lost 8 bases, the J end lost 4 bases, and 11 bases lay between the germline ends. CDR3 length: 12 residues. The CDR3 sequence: CASGTWSYGYTF. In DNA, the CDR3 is TGTGCCAGCGGGACATGGAGCTATGGCTACACCTTC.

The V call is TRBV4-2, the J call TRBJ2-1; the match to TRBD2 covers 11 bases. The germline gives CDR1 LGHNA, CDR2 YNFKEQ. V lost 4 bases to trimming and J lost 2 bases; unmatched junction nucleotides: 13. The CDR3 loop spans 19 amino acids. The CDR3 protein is CASSLEPGASGGTYNEQFF. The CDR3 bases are TGTGCCAGCAGCCTCGAACCGGGCGCTAGCGGGGGGACCTACAATGAGCAGTTCTTC.

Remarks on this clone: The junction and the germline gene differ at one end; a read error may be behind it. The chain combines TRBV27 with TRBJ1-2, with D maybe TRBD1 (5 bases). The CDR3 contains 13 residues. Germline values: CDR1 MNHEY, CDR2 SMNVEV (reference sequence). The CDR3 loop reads CASTRMGPQDRAF. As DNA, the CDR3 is TGTGCCAGCACAAGGATGGGGCCCCAGGATAGAGCCTTC.

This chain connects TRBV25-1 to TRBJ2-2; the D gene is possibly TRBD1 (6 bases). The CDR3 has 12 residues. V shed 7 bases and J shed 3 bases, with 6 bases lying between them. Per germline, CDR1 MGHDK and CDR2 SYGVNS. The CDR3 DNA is TGTGCCAGCAAGGGGGACACCGGGGAGCTGTTTTTT. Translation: CASKGDTGELFF.

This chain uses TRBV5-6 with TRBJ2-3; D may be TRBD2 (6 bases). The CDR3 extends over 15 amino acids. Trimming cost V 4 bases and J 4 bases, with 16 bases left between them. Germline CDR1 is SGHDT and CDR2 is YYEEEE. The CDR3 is CASSLTGTGADTQYF. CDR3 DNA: TGTGCCAGCAGCCTGACCGGGACTGGGGCAGATACGCAGTATTTT.

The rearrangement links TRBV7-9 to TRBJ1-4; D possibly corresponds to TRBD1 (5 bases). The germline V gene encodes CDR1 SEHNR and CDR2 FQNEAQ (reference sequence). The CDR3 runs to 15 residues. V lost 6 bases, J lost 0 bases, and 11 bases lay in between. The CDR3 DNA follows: TGTGCCAGCAGGCCCGGACAAGCAACTAATGAAAAACTGTTTTTT. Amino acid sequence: CASRPGQATNEKLFF. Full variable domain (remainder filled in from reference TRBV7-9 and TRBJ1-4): DTGVSQNPRHKITKRGQNVTFRCDPISEHNRLYWYRQTLGQGPEFLTYFQNEAQLEKSRLLSDRFSAERPKGSFSTLEIQRTEQGDSAMYLCASRPGQATNEKLFFGSGTQLSVL.

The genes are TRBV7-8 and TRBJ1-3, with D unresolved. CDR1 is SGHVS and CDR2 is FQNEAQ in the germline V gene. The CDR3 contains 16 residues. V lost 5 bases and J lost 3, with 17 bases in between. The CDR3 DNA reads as TGTGCCAGCAGCCCCCGGCCCGGATTGGGTGGAAACACCATATATTTT. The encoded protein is CASSPRPGLGGNTIYF.

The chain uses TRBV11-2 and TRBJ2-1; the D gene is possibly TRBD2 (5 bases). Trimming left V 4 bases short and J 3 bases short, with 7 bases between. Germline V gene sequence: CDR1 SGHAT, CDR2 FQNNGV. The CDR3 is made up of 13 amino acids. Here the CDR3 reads CASSSGLYNEQFF. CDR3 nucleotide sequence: TGTGCCAGCAGCTCAGGACTCTACAATGAGCAGTTCTTC.

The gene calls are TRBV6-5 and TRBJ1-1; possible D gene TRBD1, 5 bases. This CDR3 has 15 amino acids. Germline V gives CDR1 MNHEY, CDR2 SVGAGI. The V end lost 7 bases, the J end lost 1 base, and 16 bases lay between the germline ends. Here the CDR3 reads CASTHSGGRNTEAFF. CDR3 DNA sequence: TGTGCCAGCACCCACTCGGGGGGAAGGAACACTGAAGCTTTCTTT.

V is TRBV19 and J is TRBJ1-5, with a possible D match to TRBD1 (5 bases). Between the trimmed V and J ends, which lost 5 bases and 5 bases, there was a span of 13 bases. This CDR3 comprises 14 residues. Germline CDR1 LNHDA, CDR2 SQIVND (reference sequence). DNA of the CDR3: TGTGCCAGTAGTCCCATTGGGGGAGATCAGCCCCAGCATTTT. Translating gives CASSPIGGDQPQHF.

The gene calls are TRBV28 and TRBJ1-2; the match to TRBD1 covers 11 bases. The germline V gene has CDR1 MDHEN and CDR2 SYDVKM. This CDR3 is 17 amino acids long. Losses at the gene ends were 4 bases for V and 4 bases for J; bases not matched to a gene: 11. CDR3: CASSSGQGAYWGYGYTF. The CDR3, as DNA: TGTGCCAGCAGTTCTGGACAGGGGGCCTATTGGGGCTATGGCTACACCTTC.

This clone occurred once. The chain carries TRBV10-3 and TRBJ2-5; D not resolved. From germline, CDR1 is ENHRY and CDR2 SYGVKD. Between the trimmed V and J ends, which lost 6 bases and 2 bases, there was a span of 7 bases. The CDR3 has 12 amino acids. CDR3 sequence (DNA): TGTGCCATCAGGGGGATTCAAGAGACCCAGTACTTC. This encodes CAIRGIQETQYF.

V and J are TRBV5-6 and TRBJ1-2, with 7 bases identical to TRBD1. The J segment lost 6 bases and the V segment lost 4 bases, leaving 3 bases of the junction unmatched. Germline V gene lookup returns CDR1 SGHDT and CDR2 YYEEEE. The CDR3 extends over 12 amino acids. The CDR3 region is CASSLDRDGYTF. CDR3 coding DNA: TGTGCCAGCAGCCTAGACAGGGATGGCTACACCTTC.

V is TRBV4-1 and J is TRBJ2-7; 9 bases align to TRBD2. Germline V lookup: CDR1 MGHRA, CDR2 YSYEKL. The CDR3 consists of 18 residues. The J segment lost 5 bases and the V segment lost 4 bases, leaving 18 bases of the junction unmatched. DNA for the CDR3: TGCGCCAGCAGCCGGGCTCCGGGGGTAGCGGGAGTATCAGACGAGCAGTACTTC. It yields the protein CASSRAPGVAGVSDEQYF.

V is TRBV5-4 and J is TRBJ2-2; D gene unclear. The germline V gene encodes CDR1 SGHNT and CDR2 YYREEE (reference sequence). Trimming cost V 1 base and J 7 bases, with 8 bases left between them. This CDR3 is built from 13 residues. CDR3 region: CASSLFGSGELFF. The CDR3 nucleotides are TGTGCCAGCAGCTTGTTTGGTAGCGGGGAGCTGTTTTTT.

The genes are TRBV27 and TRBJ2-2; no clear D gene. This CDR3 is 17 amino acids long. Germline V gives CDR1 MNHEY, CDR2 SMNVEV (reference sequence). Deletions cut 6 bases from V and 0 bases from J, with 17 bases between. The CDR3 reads CASRPLLVGANTGELFF. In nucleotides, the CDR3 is TGTGCCAGCAGGCCCCTTTTGGTGGGCGCGAACACCGGGGAGCTGTTTTTT.

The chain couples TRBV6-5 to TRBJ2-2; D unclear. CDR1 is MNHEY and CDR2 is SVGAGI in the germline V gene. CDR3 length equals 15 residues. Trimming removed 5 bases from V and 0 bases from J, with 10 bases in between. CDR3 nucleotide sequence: TGTGCCAGCAGTCCTGGATATGCGAACACCGGGGAGCTGTTTTTT. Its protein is CASSPGYANTGELFF.

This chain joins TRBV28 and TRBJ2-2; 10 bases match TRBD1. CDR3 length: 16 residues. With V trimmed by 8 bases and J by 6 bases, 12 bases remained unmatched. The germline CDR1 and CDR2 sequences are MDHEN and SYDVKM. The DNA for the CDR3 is TGTGCCAGCTCCTCCTTGGGACAGGGGTTTGCCGGGGAGCTGTTTTTT. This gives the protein CASSSLGQGFAGELFF.